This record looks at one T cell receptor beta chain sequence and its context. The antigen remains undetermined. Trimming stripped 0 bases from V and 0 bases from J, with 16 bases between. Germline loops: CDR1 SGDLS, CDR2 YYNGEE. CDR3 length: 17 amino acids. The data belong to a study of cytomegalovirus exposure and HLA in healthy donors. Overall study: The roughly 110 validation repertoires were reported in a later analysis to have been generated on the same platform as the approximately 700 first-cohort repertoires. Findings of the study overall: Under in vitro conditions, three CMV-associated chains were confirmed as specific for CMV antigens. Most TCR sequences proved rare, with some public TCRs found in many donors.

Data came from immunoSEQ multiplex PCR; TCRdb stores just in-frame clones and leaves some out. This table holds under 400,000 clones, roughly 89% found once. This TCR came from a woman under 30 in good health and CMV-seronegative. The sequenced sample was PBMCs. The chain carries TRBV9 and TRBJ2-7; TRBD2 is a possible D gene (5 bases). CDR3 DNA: TGTGCCAGCAGCGTAGGGGATAGCGCCACATTCTCCTACGAGCAGTACTTC. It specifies CASSVGDSATFSYEQYF.